This T cell receptor (beta chain) was found in a study of CD8 T cells in ankylosing spondylitis. A single record per CDR3 protein comes from TCRdb applying MiXCR to the 5' RACE reads. The table lists roughly 130,000 distinct CDR3 sequences, roughly 7.7% of them singletons. The length of the CDR3 is 14 residues. The germline CDR1 and CDR2 sequences are LNHDA and SQIVND (reference sequence). V shed 3 bases and J 4 bases; nucleotides not matched to a gene: 3. This chain uses TRBV19 with TRBJ1-5, with TRBD1 identical over 7 bases. This receptor was identified in a male donor with ankylosing spondylitis. The sample taken for sequencing was synovial fluid, either unsorted or a sorted T cell fraction (not recorded which). CDR3 DNA: TGTGCCAGTAGTATCGACAGGGCGAATCAGCCCCAGCATTTT. Its translation: CASSIDRANQPQHF.